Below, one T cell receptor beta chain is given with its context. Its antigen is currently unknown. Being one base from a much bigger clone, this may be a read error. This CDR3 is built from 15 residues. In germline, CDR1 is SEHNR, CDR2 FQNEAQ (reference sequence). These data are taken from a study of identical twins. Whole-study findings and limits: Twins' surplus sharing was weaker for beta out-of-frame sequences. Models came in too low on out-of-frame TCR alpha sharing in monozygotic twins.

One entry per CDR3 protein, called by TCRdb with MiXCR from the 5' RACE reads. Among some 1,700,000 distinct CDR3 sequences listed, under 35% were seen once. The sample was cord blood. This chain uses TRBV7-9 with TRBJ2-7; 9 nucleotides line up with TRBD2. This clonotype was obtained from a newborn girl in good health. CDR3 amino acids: CASNLISSGMLWKYF. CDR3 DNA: TGTGCCAGCAACTTAATCTCTAGCGGGATGTTGTGGAAGTACTTC.